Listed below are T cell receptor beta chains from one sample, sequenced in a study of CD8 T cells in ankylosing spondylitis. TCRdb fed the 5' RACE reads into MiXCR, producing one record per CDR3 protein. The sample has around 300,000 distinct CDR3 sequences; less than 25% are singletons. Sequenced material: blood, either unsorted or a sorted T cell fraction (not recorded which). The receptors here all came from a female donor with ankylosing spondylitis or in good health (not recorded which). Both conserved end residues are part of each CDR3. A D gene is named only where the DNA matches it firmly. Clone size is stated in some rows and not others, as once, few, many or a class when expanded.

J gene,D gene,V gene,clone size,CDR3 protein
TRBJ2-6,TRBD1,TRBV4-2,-,CASTQRATGGLGANVLTF
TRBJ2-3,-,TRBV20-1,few,CSARDQGRTSTDTQYF
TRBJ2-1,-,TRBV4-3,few,CASSQDPTGNRYYNEQFF
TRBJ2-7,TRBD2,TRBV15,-,CATSRGSGAYEQYF
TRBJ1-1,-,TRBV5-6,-,CATAGRMNTEAFF
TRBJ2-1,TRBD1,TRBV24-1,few,CATSDSGTGLYNEQFF
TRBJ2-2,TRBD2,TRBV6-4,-,CASTWLAVDTGELFF
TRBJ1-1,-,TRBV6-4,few,CASSAVPSGEAFF
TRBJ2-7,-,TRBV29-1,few,CSVSPVGTYEQYF
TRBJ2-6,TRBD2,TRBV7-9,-,CASGRGAGANVLTF
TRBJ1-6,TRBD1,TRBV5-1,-,CASSVAGTVNSPLHF
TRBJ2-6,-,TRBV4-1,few,CASSQDTTLGANVLTF
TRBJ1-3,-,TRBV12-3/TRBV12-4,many,CASSLNTIYF
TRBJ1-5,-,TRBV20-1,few,CSARGSGQSNQPQHF
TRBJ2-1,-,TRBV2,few,CASTQDPPRNEQFF
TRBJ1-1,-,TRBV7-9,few,CASSEWNTEAFF
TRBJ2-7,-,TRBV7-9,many,CASSLDQHSYEQYF
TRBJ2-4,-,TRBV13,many,CASSSALGNIQYF
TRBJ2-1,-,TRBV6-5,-,CASSYQTGLGRNEQFF
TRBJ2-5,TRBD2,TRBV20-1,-,CSASLRGGGETQYF
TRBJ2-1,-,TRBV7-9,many,CASSSEGPGQFF
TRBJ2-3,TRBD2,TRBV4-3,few,CASSQGLAGGDYDTQYF
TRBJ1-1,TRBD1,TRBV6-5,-,CASSYLQGQGRTEAFF
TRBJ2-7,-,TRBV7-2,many,CASSLAGAEQYF
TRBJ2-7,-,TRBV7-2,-,CASSPMAGEQYF
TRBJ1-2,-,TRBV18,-,CASSPGDGYGYTF
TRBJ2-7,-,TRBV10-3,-,CATEGAYEQYF
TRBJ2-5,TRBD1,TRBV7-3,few,CASSKFGTAGETQYF
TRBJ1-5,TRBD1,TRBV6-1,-,CASRAGQGVQPQHF
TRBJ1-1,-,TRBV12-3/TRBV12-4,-,CASSLADRLTEAFF
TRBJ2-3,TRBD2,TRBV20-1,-,CSANSGGTDTQYF
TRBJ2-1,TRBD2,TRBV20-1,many,CSVQHPTSGSREQFF
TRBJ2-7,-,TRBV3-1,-,CASSQLFGSDEQYF
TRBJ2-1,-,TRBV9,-,CASSVGASSTNNEQFF
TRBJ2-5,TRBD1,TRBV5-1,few,CASSGQPGQVTETQYF
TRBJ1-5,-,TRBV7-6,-,CASSLGGFGNQPQHF
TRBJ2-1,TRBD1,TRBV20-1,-,CSASLRQGIRNEQFF
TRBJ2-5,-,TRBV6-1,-,CASSAIGMATQYF
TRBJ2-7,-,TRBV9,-,CASSVSARGIYEQYF
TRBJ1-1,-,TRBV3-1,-,CASSPLGRGLPAFF
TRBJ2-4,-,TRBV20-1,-,CSATDLAKNIQYF
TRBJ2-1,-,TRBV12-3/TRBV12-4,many,CALLRRESNEQFF